Listed here is a single T cell receptor (beta chain). This clonotype was recorded a few times. The specificity of this receptor is unknown. No base qualities exist here, and no much larger clone lies one base off it. The data belong to a study of CD8+CD57+ T cells in acquired aplastic anemia (dated by TCRdb to the late 2010s). In the study overall: A mean of approximately 3 ug of DNA, ranging from 0.2 to 27.4 ug, was extracted from sorted CD4+ and CD8+ cells. CD8+CD57+ expansion was defined as frequency above the mean frequency observed in healthy subjects. Overall results and qualifications from the work: About 28 CD8+ CDR3 sequences were found in both patients and controls but appeared to be highly expressed in patients and within the immunodominant clones of the patients. No significant difference in CD8+ Simpson's diversity was found between patients and healthy controls (P=0.060).

The patients picked for sequencing were ones in whom flow cytometry had shown an expansion of CD8+CD57+ cells. Severe acquired aplastic anemia was diagnosed in all patients according to International Study of Aplastic Anemia and Agranulocytosis and Camitta criteria. No therapy had been received by the patients at the time of blood sampling. In the study, sorted CD4+ and CD8+ blood T cells from patients with severe aplastic anemia and from healthy subjects underwent deep sequencing of TCR repertoires. In the USA, patient enrollment took place under clinicaltrials.gov protocols 00001620, 01623167, 00001397, 00071045, 00081523 and 00961064. Ficoll-Paque density gradient centrifugation was used to isolate peripheral blood mononuclear cells. CD4+ and CD8+ T cells were sorted by FACS or magnetic beads before DNA extraction. Deletion took 7 bases off V and 10 bases off J, with a span of 14 bases between the germline ends. CDR1 SGHTA and CDR2 FQGNSA were looked up in the germline V gene. The CDR3 starts with the cysteine, ends with the phenylalanine, and has 13 residues. Solely the CDR3 DNA is kept, with 39 bases framed from the first base.

Profiling of TCR beta VDJ combinations and CDR3 sequences used genomic DNA as the template. An Illumina HiSeq 2000 was used for TCR repertoire sequencing. Under the source paper's analysis protocol: Repertoires were assessed using TRBV/TRBJ rearrangement plots, CDR3 size and DJ length profiles, and Simpson's diversity index. The immunodominant clone was defined as the most abundant DNA sequence in deep sequencing data. CDR3 amino acid sequences were screened for sharing across subjects and were compared with published repertoires and the VDJdb database. TCRdb trimmed the raw reads at Q25, called clones with MiXCR and kept productive beta chains. Rows are unified per CDR3 protein, each entry keeping the most common DNA and genes. These V and J calls originate from TCRdb's pipeline instead of the authors' own analysis. The sample table lists about 40,000 distinct CDR3 sequences, roughly 69% of them with a count of one. The leading ten clones occupy 59% of the sample.

This TCR came from a human donor with aplastic anemia. The material sequenced was sorted CD4+, CD8+, or CD8+CD57+ T cells (not recorded which) from PBMCs. The rearrangement joined TRBV7-2 to TRBJ1-6; the D gene is not confidently resolved. The CDR3 has the sequence CASTTTGWSPLHF. The nucleotide sequence reads TGTGCCAGCACCACGACGGGTTGGTCACCCCTCCACTTT. The CDR3, completed at both ends by the reference TRBV7-2 and TRBJ1-6 genes, gives the full variable domain GAGVSQSPSNKVTEKGKDVELRCDPISGHTALYWYRQSLGQGLEFLIYFQGNSAPDKSGLPSDRFSAERTGGSVSTLTIQRTQQEDSAVYLCASTTTGWSPLHFGNGTRLTVT.